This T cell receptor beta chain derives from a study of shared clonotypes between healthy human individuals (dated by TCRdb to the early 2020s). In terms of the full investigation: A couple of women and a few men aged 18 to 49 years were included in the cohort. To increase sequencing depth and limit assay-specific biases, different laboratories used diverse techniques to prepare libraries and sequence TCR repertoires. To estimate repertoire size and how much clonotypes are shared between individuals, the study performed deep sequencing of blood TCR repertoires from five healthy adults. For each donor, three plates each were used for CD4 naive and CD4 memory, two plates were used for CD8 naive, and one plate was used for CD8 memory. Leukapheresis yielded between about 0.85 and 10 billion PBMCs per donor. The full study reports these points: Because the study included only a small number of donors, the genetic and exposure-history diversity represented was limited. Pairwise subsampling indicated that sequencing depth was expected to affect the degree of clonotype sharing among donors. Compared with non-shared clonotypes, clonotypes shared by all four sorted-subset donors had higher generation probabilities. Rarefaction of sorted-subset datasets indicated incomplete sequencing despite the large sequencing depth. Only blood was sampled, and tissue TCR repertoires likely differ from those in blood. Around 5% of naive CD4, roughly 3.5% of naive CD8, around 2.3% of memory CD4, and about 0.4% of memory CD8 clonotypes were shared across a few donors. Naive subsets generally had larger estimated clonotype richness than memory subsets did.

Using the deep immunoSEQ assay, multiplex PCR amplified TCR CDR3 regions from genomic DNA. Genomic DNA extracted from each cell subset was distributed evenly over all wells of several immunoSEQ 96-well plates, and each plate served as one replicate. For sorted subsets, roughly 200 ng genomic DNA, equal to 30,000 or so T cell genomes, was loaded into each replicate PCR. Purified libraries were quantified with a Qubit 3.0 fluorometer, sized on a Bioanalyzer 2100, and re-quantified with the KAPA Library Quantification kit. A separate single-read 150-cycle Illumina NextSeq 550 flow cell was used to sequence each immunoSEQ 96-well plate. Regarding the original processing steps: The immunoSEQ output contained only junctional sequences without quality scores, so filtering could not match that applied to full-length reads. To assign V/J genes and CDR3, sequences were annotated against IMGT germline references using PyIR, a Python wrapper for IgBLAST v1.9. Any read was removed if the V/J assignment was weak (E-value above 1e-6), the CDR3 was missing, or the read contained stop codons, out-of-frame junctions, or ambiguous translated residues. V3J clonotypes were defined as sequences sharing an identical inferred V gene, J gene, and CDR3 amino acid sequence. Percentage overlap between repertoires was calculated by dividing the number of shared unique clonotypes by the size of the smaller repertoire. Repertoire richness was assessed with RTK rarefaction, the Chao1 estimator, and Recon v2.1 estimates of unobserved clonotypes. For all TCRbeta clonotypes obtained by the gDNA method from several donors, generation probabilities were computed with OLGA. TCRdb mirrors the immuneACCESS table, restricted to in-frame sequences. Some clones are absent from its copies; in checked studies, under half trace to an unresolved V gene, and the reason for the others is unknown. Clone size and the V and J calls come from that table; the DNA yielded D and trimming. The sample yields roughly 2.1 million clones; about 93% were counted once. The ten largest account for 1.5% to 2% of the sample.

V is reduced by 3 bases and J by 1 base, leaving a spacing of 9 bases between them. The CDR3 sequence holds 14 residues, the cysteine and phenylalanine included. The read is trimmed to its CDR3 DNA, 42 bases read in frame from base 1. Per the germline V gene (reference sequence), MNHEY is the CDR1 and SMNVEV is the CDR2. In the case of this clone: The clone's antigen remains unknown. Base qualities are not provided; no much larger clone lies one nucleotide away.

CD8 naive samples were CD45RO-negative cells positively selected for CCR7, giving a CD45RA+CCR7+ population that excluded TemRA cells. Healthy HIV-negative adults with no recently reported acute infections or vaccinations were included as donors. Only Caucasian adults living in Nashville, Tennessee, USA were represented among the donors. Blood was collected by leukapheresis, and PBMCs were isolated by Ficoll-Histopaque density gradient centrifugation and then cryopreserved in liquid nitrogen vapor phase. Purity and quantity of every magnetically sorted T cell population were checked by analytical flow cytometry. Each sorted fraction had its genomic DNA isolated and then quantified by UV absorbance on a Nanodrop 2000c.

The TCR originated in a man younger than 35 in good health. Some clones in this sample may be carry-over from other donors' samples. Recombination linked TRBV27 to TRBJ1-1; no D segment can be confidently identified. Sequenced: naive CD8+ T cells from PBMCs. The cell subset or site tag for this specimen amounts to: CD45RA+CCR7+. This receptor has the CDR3 CASSFAGSNTEAFF. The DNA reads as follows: TGTGCCAGCAGTTTTGCCGGGTCGAACACTGAAGCTTTCTTT.